This TCR beta chain was sequenced during a study of T-cell reconstitution after alpha-beta-depleted transplantation in children. Molecular barcoding with unique molecular identifiers was used for the TCRbeta library. TCRdb analysed the PCR reads with MiXCR anew, one entry per CDR3 protein. The table has around 410,000 distinct CDR3 sequences, approximately 11% seen once. The CDR3 runs to 14 residues. Per germline, CDR1 DFQATT and CDR2 SNEGSKA (reference sequence). Trimming took 0 bases from V and 3 from J, leaving 11 bases between them. This clonotype was seen only a few times. The input for sequencing was PBMCs from the stem cell graft donor, taken from the stem cell graft. The sequence was obtained from a human donor who donated a stem cell graft to a child with acute myeloid leukemia. The J gene is TRBJ2-5, the V gene TRBV20-1, with a tentative D call TRBD1 (6 bases). Written as DNA, the CDR3 is TGCAGTGCTAGAGATCTCTGGACAGAAGAGACCCAGTACTTC. Its protein product is CSARDLWTEETQYF.